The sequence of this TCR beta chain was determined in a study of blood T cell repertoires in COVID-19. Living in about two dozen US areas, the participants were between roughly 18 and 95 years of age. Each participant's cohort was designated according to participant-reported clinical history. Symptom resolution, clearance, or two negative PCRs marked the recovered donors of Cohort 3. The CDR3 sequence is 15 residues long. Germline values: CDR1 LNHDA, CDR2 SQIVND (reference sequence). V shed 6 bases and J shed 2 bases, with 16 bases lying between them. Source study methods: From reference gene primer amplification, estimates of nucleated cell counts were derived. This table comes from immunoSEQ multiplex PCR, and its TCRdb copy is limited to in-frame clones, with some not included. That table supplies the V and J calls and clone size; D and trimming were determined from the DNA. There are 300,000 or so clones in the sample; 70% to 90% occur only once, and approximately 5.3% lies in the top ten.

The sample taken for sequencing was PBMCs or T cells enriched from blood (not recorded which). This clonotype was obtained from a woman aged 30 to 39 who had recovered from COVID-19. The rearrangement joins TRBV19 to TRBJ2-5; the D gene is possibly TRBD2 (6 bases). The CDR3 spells CASSLSGRLQETQYF. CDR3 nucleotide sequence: TGTGCCAGTAGCCTTAGCGGACGCTTACAAGAGACCCAGTACTTC.